This T cell receptor (beta chain) was sequenced for a study of blood T cells in healthy people across ages (dated by TCRdb to about 2015). Study-wide context: Template switching captured roughly one uniquely barcoded TCR beta cDNA molecule per two T cells in model experiments. The study measured age-related changes in TCR beta repertoire diversity using deep sequencing normalized with unique cDNA molecular identifiers. The donors were split into four age groups: young (average about 15 years), middle-aged (roughly 42), aged (more than 55) and long-lived (approximately 80). To avoid experimental bias, donors of different ages were spread randomly across the sequencing lanes. Two additional independent replicas of 1 million unique cDNA reads from the same blood draw were analyzed for two donors (one aged 18 to 30 and one aged 80 or older). What the study reported, not specific to this receptor: Compared with the aged group, more naive CD4+ T cells, fewer expanded clones and increased TCR diversity were shown by the long-lived group, suggesting age selection. As age increased, observed TCR beta diversity per million T cells dropped in a roughly linear way, and a significant reduction was already evident by age approximately 40. Conclusive comparison of naive and antigen-experienced compartments was prevented by the profiling of bulk unsorted PBMCs. Estimates of total diversity based on one million sequenced T cells were considered lower bounds and underestimates. The percentage of naive T cells measured by flow cytometry correlated strongly with observed TCR beta diversity. Because the CMV infection status of the donors was unknown, age-related changes in expanded clonotypes may potentially have been confounded.

Measured from the cysteine to the phenylalanine, the CDR3 is 16 residues long. Only the CDR3 part of the read is kept: 48 bases, read in frame from the first base. Comments on this clonotype: No antigen is known for it. No qualities accompany the bases; no much larger clone lies one base away.

The library was generated by 5' RACE. TCRdb names Illumina HiSeq 2500 as the instrument used. A second roughly 6 to 12 cycle PCR used a sample-barcoded 5' primer and a J-beta primer mix. Each TCR beta cDNA molecule received a unique molecular identifier from a template-switch 5' adaptor carrying 12 random nucleotides. Each sample yielded at least 2.5 million CDR3-containing paired-end reads. First-strand cDNA synthesis was performed from all RNA using the Mint cDNA synthesis kit, with priming by a TRBC-specific oligonucleotide. All cDNA was treated with uracil-DNA glycosylase and then went through a first 18-cycle PCR with the universal primers M1SS and BC2_uni_R. The study's processing was this. Normalization of each sample was performed by random selection of 1 million high-quality reads, each carrying a distinct molecular identifier. Reads sharing molecular identifiers were discarded rather than binned into consensus sequences. MiTCR, set to a Q25 quality threshold and the strictest error-elimination algorithm, was used for CDR3 identification, clonotype clustering and error correction. A nonparametric unseen species model with Euler transformation was used to estimate a lower bound on total TCR beta diversity. TCRdb reran the public reads through fastp at Q25 and MiXCR, keeping productive beta chains. Records with the same CDR3 protein are collapsed into one entry carrying the most frequent genes and DNA. These V and J calls are TCRdb output, not the study's own analysis. The sample has about 830,000 distinct CDR3 sequences on record, about three fifths of them singletons. Jointly, the top ten make up approximately 23% of the sample.

The donors were roughly 40 Caucasian individuals from Russia, aged about 6 to 100 years, who were systemically healthy. Around 9.8 milliliters of peripheral blood were collected from each donor into EDTA-treated Vacutainer tubes. Ficoll-Paque density-gradient centrifugation was used to isolate PBMCs, with at least 7 million obtained per sample. Total RNA was extracted from PBMCs with Trizol reagent, with at least 6 micrograms obtained per sample. For every donor, an aliquot of PBMCs went through flow cytometry to measure the percentages of naive CD45RAhigh/CD27high T cells. Recombination joined TRBV21-1 with TRBJ2-5; no DNA check was done on the table's D call, TRBD1. The J call may be wrong; the DNA end is better matched by TRBJ2-7. TRBV21-1 corresponds to a pseudogene. This clonotype was obtained from a man aged 25 to 40 in good health. Source material: blood. The DNA is as follows: TGTGCCAGCAGCAAAGGAAGAGTGTATTGGGGGTACGAGCAGTACTTC. It codes for CASSKGRVYWGYEQYF.